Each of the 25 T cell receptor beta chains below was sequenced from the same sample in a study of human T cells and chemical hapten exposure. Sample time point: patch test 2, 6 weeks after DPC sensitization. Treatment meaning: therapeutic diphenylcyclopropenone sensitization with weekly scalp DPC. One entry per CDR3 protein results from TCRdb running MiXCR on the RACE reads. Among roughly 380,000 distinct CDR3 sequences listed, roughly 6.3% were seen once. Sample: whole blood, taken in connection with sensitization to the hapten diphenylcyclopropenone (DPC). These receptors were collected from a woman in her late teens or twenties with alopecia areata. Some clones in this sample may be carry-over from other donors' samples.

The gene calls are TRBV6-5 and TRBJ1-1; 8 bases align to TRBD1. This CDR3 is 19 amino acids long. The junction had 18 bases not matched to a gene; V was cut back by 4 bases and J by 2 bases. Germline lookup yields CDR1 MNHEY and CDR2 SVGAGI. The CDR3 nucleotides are TGTGCCAGCAGTTCAAGGGCAACCCGGGACAGGCCACTAAACACTGAAGCTTTCTTT. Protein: CASSSRATRDRPLNTEAFF.

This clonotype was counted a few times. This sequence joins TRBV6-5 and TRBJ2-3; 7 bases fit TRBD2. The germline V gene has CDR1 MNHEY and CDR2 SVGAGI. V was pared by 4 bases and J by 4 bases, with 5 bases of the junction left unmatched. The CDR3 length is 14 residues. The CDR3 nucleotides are TGTGCCAGCAGTTGGGGGGGGTCCCCAGATACGCAGTATTTT. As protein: CASSWGGSPDTQYF.

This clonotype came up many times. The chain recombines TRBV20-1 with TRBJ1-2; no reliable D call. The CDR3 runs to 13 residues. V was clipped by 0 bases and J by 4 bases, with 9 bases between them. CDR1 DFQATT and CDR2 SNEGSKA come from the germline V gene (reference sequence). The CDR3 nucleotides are TGCAGTGCTAGAGAAGGGATTGCCTATGGCTACACCTTC. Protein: CSAREGIAYGYTF.

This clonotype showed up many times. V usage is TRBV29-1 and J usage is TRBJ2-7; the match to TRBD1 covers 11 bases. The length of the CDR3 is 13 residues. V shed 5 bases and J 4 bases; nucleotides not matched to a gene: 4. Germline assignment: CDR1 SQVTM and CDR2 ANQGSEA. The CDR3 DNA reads TGCAGCGTTCGGACAGGGGGCTTGTACGAGCAGTACTTC. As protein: CSVRTGGLYEQYF.

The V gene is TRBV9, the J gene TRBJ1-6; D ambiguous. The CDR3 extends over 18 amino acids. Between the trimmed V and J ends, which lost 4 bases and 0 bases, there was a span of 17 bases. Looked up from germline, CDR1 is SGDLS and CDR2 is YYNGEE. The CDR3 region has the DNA TGTGCCAGCAGCCCTAGGCGGGATAAAAGCTCCTATAATTCACCCCTCCACTTT. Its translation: CASSPRRDKSSYNSPLHF.

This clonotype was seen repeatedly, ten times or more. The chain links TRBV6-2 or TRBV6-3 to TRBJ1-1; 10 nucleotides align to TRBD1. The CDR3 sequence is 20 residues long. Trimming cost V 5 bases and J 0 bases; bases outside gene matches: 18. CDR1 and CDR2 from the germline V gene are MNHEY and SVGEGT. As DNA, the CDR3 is TGTGCCAGCAGTCGATACCGCTCTTATGGGACAGGGGCTATGAACACTGAAGCTTTCTTT. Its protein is CASSRYRSYGTGAMNTEAFF.

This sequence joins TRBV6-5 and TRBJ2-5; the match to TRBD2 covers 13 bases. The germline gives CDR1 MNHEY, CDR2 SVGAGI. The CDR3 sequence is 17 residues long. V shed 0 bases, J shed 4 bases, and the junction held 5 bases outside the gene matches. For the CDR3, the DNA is TGTGCCAGCAGTTACTCCCGGACTAGCGGGGGACGAGAGACCCAGTACTTC. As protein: CASSYSRTSGGRETQYF.

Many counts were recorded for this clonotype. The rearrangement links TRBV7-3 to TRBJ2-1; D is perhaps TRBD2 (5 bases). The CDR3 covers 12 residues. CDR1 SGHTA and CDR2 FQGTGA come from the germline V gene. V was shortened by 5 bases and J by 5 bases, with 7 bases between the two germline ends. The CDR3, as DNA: TGTGCCAGCAGCCGGAGGAACAATGAGCAGTTCTTC. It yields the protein CASSRRNNEQFF.

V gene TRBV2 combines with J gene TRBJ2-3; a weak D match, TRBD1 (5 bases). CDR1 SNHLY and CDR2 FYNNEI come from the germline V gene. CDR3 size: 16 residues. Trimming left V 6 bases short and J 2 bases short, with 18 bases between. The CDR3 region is CASSLWTVRDTDTQYF. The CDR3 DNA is TGTGCCAGCAGCCTATGGACGGTCAGGGACACAGATACGCAGTATTTT. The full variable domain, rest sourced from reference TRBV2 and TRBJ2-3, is EPEVTQTPSHQVTQMGQEVILRCVPISNHLYFYWYRQILGQKVEFLVSFYNNEISEKSEIFDDQFSVERPDGSNFTLKIRSTKLEDSAMYFCASSLWTVRDTDTQYFGPGTRLTVL.

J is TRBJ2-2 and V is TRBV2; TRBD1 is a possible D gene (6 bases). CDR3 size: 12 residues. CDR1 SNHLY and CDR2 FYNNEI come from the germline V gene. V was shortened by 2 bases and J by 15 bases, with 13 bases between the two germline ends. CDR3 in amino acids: CASSELSPGVFF. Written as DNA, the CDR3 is TGTGCCAGCAGTGAACTATCCCCAGGGGTGTTTTTT.

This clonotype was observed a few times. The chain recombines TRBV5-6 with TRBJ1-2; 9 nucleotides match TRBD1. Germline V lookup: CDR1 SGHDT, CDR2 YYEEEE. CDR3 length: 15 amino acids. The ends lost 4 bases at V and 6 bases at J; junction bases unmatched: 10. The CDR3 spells CASSTGQGLMDGYTF. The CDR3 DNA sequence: TGTGCCAGCAGCACGGGACAGGGCTTGATGGATGGCTACACCTTC.

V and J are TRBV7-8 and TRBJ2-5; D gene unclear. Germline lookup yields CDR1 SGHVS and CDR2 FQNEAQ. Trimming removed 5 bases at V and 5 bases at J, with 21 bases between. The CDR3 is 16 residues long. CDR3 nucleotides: TGTGCCAGCAGCCCCGGACCTGCGATGATCGGGGAGACCCAGTACTTC. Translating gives CASSPGPAMIGETQYF. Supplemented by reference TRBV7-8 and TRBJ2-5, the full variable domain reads GAGVSQSPRYKVAKRGQDVALRCDPISGHVSLFWYQQALGQGPEFLTYFQNEAQLDKSGLPSDRFFAERPEGSVSTLKIQRTQQEDSAVYLCASSPGPAMIGETQYFGPGTRLLVL.

CDR3: CSAVRTGLETQYF. The DNA for the CDR3 is TGCAGTGCTGTCCGGACAGGGCTGGAGACCCAGTACTTC. The chain links TRBV20-1 to TRBJ2-5, with TRBD1 matching over 8 bases. The CDR3 is made up of 13 amino acids. V lost 5 bases, J lost 5 bases, and 7 bases stayed unmatched. Germline V gives CDR1 DFQATT, CDR2 SNEGSKA (reference sequence).

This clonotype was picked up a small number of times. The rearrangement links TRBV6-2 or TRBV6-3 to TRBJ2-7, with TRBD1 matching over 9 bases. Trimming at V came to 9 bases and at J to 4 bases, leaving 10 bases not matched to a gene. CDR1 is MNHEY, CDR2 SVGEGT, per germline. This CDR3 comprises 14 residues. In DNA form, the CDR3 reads TGTGCCAGTGTCACCCACGGACAGGGGTACGAGCAGTACTTC. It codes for CASVTHGQGYEQYF.

The CDR3 bases are TGTGCCAGCAGTTACCCCCCGGGACAGGGAAGAGCCAAAAACATTCAGTACTTC. Protein: CASSYPPGQGRAKNIQYF. V is TRBV6-2 or TRBV6-3 and J is TRBJ2-4; 9 bases are shared with TRBD1. The trim removed 2 bases at V and 0 bases at J, leaving 8 bases unmatched. Germline CDR1 reads MNHEY; CDR2 reads SVGEGT. The CDR3 has 18 residues.

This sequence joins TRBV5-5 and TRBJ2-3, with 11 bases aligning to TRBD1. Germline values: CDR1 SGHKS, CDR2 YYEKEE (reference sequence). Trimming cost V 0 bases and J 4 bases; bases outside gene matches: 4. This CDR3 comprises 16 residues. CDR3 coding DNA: TGTGCCAGCAGCTTGGAAGGACAGGGGGCCGCAGATACGCAGTATTTT. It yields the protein CASSLEGQGAADTQYF. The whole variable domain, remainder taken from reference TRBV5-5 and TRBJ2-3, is DAGVTQSPTHLIKTRGQQVTLRCSPISGHKSVSWYQQVLGQGPQFIFQYYEKEERGRGNFPDRFSARQFPNYSSELNVNALLLGDSALYLCASSLEGQGAADTQYFGPGTRLTVL.

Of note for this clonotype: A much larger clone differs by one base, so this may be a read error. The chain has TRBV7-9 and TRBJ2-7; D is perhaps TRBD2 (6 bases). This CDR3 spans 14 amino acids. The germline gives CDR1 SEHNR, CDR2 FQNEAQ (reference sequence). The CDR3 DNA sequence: TGTGACAGCAGCTTCTCGGGAGAAGCCGCCGAGCAGTACTTC. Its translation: CDSSFSGEAAEQYF. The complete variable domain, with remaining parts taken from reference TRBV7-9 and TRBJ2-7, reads DTGVSQNPRHKITKRGQNVTFRCDPISEHNRLYWYRQTLGQGPEFLTYFQNEAQLEKSRLLSDRFSAERPKGSFSTLEIQRTEQGDSAMYLCDSSFSGEAAEQYFGPGTRLTVT.

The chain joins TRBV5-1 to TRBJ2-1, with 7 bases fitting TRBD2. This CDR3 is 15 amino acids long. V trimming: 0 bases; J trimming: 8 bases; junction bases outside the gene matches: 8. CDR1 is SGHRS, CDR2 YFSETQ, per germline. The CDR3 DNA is TGCGCCAGCAGCTTGGACGGGGGGACGCTTGATGAGCAGTTCTTC. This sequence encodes CASSLDGGTLDEQFF.

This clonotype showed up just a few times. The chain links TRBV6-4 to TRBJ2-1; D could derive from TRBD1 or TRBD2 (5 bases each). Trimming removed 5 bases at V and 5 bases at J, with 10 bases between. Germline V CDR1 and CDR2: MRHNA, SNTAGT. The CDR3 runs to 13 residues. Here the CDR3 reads CASSSGLNNEQFF. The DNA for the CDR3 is TGTGCCAGCAGTTCGGGGCTAAACAATGAGCAGTTCTTC.

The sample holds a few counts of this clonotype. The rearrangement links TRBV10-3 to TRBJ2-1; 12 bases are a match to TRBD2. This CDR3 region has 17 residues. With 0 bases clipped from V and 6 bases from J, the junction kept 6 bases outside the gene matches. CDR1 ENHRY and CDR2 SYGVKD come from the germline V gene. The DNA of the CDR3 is TGTGCCATCAGTGAGTCTTCTAGCGGGGGGGCAATCAATGAGCAGTTCTTC. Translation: CAISESSSGGAINEQFF.

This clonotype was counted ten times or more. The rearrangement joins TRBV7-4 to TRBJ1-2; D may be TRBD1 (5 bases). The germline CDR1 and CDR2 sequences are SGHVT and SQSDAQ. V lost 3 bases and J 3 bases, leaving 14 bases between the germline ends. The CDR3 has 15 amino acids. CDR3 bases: TGTGCCAGCAGCTTCTCCCGGGACGATGACTATGGCTACACCTTC. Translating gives CASSFSRDDDYGYTF.

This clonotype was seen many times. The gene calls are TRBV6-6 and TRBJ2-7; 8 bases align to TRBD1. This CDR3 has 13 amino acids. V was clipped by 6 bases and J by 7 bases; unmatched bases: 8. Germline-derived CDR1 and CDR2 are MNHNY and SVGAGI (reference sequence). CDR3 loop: CASSLRQGNEQYF. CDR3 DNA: TGTGCCAGCAGCTTGAGACAGGGGAATGAGCAGTACTTC.

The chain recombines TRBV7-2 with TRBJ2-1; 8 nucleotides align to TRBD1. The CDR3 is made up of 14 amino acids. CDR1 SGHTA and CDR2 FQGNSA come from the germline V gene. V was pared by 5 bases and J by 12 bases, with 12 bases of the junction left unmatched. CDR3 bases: TGTGCCAGCAGCGCAGGGCAGGGGGCGTTGGGGCAGTTCTTC. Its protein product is CASSAGQGALGQFF.

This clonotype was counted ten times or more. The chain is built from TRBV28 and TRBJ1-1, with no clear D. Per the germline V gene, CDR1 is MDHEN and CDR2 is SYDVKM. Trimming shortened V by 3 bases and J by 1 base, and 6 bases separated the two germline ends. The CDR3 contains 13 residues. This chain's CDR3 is CASSFYRNTEAFF. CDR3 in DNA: TGTGCCAGCAGTTTTTACAGGAACACTGAAGCTTTCTTT.

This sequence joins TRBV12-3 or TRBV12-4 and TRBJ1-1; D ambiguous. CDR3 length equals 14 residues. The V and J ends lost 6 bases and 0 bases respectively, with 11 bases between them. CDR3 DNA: TGTGCCAGCAGCCCGGATGGATTGAACACTGAAGCTTTCTTT. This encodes CASSPDGLNTEAFF.